This T cell receptor (beta chain) originates from a study of CXCR3-negative and CXCR3-positive naive CD8 T cells. Study-wide background: Collectively, the libraries yielded about 135 million TRB reads in total, at about 1.5 +/- 0.3 million per library.

Study outcomes and limitations: CXCR3-expressing naive cells carried TRB CDR3s more hydrophobic than those of CXCR3-negative naive cells.

The TRB libraries of cDNA were built by UMI-labeled 5' RACE. After re-calling the 5' RACE reads, TCRdb lists one entry per CDR3 protein, DNA absent. Found here are 84,000 or so distinct CDR3 sequences; the top ten clones hold around 0.58%. The CDR3 covers 16 residues. The germline gives CDR1 MNHEY, CDR2 SVGAGI. For this clonotype: Its antigen is not identified.

The clonotype originates from a human donor in good health. Some clones in this sample may be carry-over from other donors' samples. The chain joins TRBV6-5 to TRBJ2-5; TCRdb names TRBD1, which stays unverified in the absence of DNA. Sequencing was done on a sample of naive CXCR3+ CD8+ T cells from blood. Described subset: CD45RO-CCR7+CD27+CD95- naive CD8+ T cells expressing CXCR3 (TNR3+). The CDR3 protein is CASSSGQTTIQETQYF.